These 21 T cell receptor beta chains were sequenced from one sample in a study of blood T cell repertoires in COVID-19. Some clones are missing from TCRdb's copy, which holds only in-frame ones; the method was immunoSEQ multiplex PCR. The sample contains 200,000 to 300,000 clones, 70% to 90% of which appear only once. The source material was peripheral blood. Receptor source: a woman aged 30 to 39 who had recovered from COVID-19.

The chain recombines TRBV24-1 with TRBJ2-1, with 8 bases lining up with TRBD1. J gave up 7 bases and V 12 bases, and 13 bases lay outside the gene matches. CDR1 is KGHDR, CDR2 SFDVKD, per germline. The CDR3 runs 14 residues. DNA for the CDR3: TGTGCCCGAAGCAACGACAGGGGCGGGAATGAGCAGTTCTTC. Residues: CARSNDRGGNEQFF.

J is TRBJ2-2 and V is TRBV7-7; perhaps TRBD1 as D (6 bases). The CDR3 is 16 amino acids. Looked up from germline, CDR1 is SSHAT and CDR2 is FNYEAQ (reference sequence). V was shortened by 4 bases and J by 4 bases, with 16 bases between the two germline ends. CDR3 loop: CASSSRQEPFTGELFF. CDR3 DNA sequence: TGTGCCAGCAGCTCCCGACAGGAACCCTTCACCGGGGAGCTGTTTTTT.

The V and J genes are TRBV7-6 and TRBJ2-3; 12 bases are a match to TRBD2. Losses at the gene ends were 0 bases for V and 3 bases for J; bases not matched to a gene: 1. From germline, CDR1 is SGHVS and CDR2 FNYEAQ. The CDR3 covers 16 residues. CDR3 region: CASSLATSGGTDTQYF. The DNA for the CDR3 is TGTGCCAGCAGCTTAGCAACTAGCGGGGGGACAGATACGCAGTATTTT.

The chain has TRBV10-2 and TRBJ2-1; TRBD2 matches 14 bases. Trimming at V came to 7 bases and at J to 3 bases, leaving 8 bases not matched to a gene. CDR1 is WSHSY, CDR2 SAAADI, per germline. CDR3 length: 17 amino acids. The CDR3 DNA sequence: TGCGCCAGCACCCTTTCCGGGACTAGCGGGGGCTACAATGAGCAGTTCTTC. Encoded protein: CASTLSGTSGGYNEQFF.

The chain employs TRBV6-4 and TRBJ1-2, with TRBD1 as a possible D gene (5 bases). The CDR3 consists of 12 residues. V dropped 3 bases and J dropped 8 bases, with 10 bases sitting between them. The germline gives CDR1 MRHNA, CDR2 SNTAGT. The CDR3 DNA sequence: TGTGCCAGCAGTGATCAGGCAGGGGGCTACACCTTC. Its protein is CASSDQAGGYTF.

The CDR3 spells CASSLADNRETQYF. The DNA of the CDR3 is TGTGCCAGCAGTTTAGCGGACAACCGGGAGACCCAGTACTTC. The chain recombines TRBV27 with TRBJ2-5; TRBD1 is a possible D gene (5 bases). Germline V gene sequence: CDR1 MNHEY, CDR2 SMNVEV (reference sequence). The CDR3 loop spans 14 amino acids. The germline V and J ends were trimmed by 2 bases and 5 bases, with 12 bases remaining between them.

The V and J genes are TRBV9 and TRBJ1-2; D possibly corresponds to TRBD1 (5 bases). This CDR3 is built from 14 residues. V gave up 0 bases and J gave up 4 bases, with 10 bases separating them. Germline assignment: CDR1 SGDLS and CDR2 YYNGEE. The DNA for the CDR3 is TGTGCCAGCAGCGTAGACGTGGGGCCCTATGGCTACACCTTC. Its translation: CASSVDVGPYGYTF.

The rearrangement uses TRBV15 and TRBJ2-7; 7 nucleotides align to TRBD1. Looked up from germline, CDR1 is LNHNV and CDR2 is YYDKDF (reference sequence). Unmatched junction bases numbered 11, after V lost 9 bases and J lost 6 bases. The CDR3 is made up of 13 amino acids. The CDR3 bases are TGTGCCACTCAAAGGGGGCGAGACGGCGAGCAGTACTTC. Its translation: CATQRGRDGEQYF. Full variable domain (remainder filled in from reference TRBV15 and TRBJ2-7): DAMVIQNPRYQVTQFGKPVTLSCSQTLNHNVMYWYQQKSSQAPKLLFHYYDKDFNNEADTPDNFQSRRPNTSFCFLDIRSPGLGDTAMYLCATQRGRDGEQYFGPGTRLTVT.

This chain uses TRBV6-5 with TRBJ2-1; D possibly corresponds to TRBD2 (6 bases). The CDR3 has 13 residues. V dropped 9 bases and J dropped 7 bases, with 16 bases sitting between them. Germline-derived CDR1 and CDR2 are MNHEY and SVGAGI. The CDR3 loop is CASTGAGRNEQFF. CDR3 DNA sequence: TGTGCCAGTACAGGCGCAGGGAGGAATGAGCAGTTCTTC.

This sequence joins TRBV7-2 and TRBJ1-1; 9 bases fit TRBD1. With V trimmed by 5 bases and J by 6 bases, 7 bases remained unmatched. The CDR3 length is 14 residues. CDR1 is SGHTA and CDR2 is FQGNSA in the germline V gene. The CDR3 nucleotides read TGTGCCAGCAGCGACGGACAGGGGACCGCTGAAGCTTTCTTT. Translating it yields CASSDGQGTAEAFF.

The genes are TRBV5-1 and TRBJ1-1; D might be TRBD1 (5 bases). V was shortened by 1 base and J by 2 bases, with 18 bases between the two germline ends. Germline V gene lookup returns CDR1 SGHRS and CDR2 YFSETQ. The CDR3 covers 17 residues. The CDR3 is CASSLNRGRSQNTEAFF. The CDR3 DNA is TGCGCCAGCAGCTTGAATAGGGGCAGGTCCCAAAACACTGAAGCTTTCTTT.

The genes are TRBV6-5 and TRBJ1-1; D not certain. Germline V gives CDR1 MNHEY, CDR2 SVGAGI. Trimming stripped 6 bases from V and 6 bases from J, with 8 bases between. The CDR3 is 11 residues long. The DNA of the CDR3 is TGTGCCAGCAGCTTAGCTCCTGAAGCTTTCTTT. Translation gives CASSLAPEAFF.

The chain has TRBV6-5 and TRBJ1-3; D call uncertain. Germline CDR1 reads MNHEY; CDR2 reads SVGAGI. V was clipped by 0 bases and J by 5 bases, with 11 bases between them. The CDR3 loop spans 15 amino acids. The CDR3 nucleotides read TGTGCCAGCAGTTACTCGGGCAGCTCGAGAAACACCATATATTTT. This gives the protein CASSYSGSSRNTIYF.

This clone was observed at least ten times. The gene calls are TRBV7-9 and TRBJ2-3; TRBD2 matches at 8 bases. Germline CDR1 reads SEHNR; CDR2 reads FQNEAQ (reference sequence). CDR3 length: 16 amino acids. V gave up 3 bases and J gave up 3 bases; unmatched junction bases: 8. The CDR3 DNA is TGTGCCAGCAGCTTCACAACGGGACTAGGGACAGATACGCAGTATTTT. Protein: CASSFTTGLGTDTQYF.

This chain joins TRBV7-2 and TRBJ2-7, with TRBD1 as a possible D gene (5 bases). The V gene lost 2 bases and the J gene lost 0 bases, with 11 bases spanning the gap. Germline loops: CDR1 SGHTA, CDR2 FQGNSA. The CDR3 is 15 amino acids. The CDR3 sequence is CASSLNGQPSYEQYF. The CDR3 DNA reads TGTGCCAGCAGCTTAAACGGACAACCCTCCTACGAGCAGTACTTC.

The rearrangement links TRBV19 to TRBJ1-1; D remains ambiguous. The V and J ends lost 4 bases and 1 base respectively, with 7 bases between them. Germline V gene sequence: CDR1 LNHDA, CDR2 SQIVND (reference sequence). CDR3 length equals 13 residues. Written as DNA, the CDR3 is TGTGCCAGTAGTAATGTGAGGAACACTGAAGCTTTCTTT. Translating gives CASSNVRNTEAFF. The full variable domain, with the rest looked up from reference TRBV19 and TRBJ1-1, is DGGITQSPKYLFRKEGQNVTLSCEQNLNHDAMYWYRQDPGQGLRLIYYSQIVNDFQKGDIAEGYSVSREKKESFPLTVTSAQKNPTAFYLCASSNVRNTEAFFGQGTRLTVV.

The chain couples TRBV4-2 to TRBJ1-2, with TRBD1 as a possible D gene (5 bases). Germline CDR1 reads LGHNA; CDR2 reads YNFKEQ. This CDR3 has 15 residues. The V end was cut by 1 base, the J end by 2 bases, with 11 bases between. Here the CDR3 DNA reads TGTGCCAGCAGCCAAGGTCAGGGAGGAAACTATGGCTACACCTTC. It codes for CASSQGQGGNYGYTF.

The chain combines TRBV6-5 with TRBJ1-2; a possible D gene is TRBD1 (5 bases). The CDR3 extends over 15 amino acids. The germline V gene encodes CDR1 MNHEY and CDR2 SVGAGI. Trimming cost V 2 bases and J 3 bases, with 13 bases left between them. The CDR3, as DNA: TGTGCCAGCAGTTACGGGGGGTTAAGGGACTATGGCTACACCTTC. This encodes CASSYGGLRDYGYTF.

In this sample, this clone turned up a few times. The J gene is TRBJ2-7, the V gene TRBV5-1; TRBD2 aligns across 13 bases. The CDR3 length is 16 residues. Germline lookup yields CDR1 SGHRS and CDR2 YFSETQ. Trimming at V came to 3 bases and at J to 0 bases, leaving 3 bases not matched to a gene. The CDR3 DNA sequence: TGCGCCAGCAGCTCGGGGACTAGCGGGGTCTCCTACGAGCAGTACTTC. It is translated as CASSSGTSGVSYEQYF.

V and J are TRBV5-6 and TRBJ2-7; TRBD1 matches at 10 bases. With V trimmed by 6 bases and J by 2 bases, 11 bases remained unmatched. CDR1 SGHDT and CDR2 YYEEEE come from the germline V gene. This CDR3 has 16 amino acids. CDR3 sequence (DNA): TGTGCCAGCACCCCCAGTAGCGGACAGGGGGCCTACGAGCAGTACTTC. Encoded protein: CASTPSSGQGAYEQYF.

The chain uses TRBV4-2 and TRBJ2-7, with TRBD1 matching over 9 bases. Germline V gives CDR1 LGHNA, CDR2 YNFKEQ. This CDR3 is 16 amino acids long. V was pared by 4 bases and J by 3 bases, with 10 bases of the junction left unmatched. CDR3 nucleotide sequence: TGTGCCAGCAGCCTAAACAGGGGGCTAATCGTCTACGAGCAGTACTTC. Protein: CASSLNRGLIVYEQYF.